Listed here is a single TCR beta chain. In the study's own analysis: How many nucleated cells were present was estimated from reference gene primer amplification. Using immunoSEQ multiplex PCR, the repertoire was profiled, and TCRdb retains in-frame clones only, with some absent. D and trimming come from the DNA, and the V and J calls and clone size come from that table. The table has 60,000 or so clones, approximately 90% seen once; the top ten hold approximately 1.5%. The CDR3 runs 14 residues. V shed 8 bases and J 1 base; nucleotides not matched to a gene: 4. This sample is drawn from a study of blood T cell repertoires in COVID-19. Study at large: Sites in the United States, Italy and Spain provided acute and convalescent COVID-19 samples. In each case, the material was cDNA or gDNA derived from T cells, B-cell-depleted T cells, or PBMCs.

The sequence came from a human donor in a cohort sampled during active COVID-19. V is TRBV5-3 and J is TRBJ2-4, with 9 bases aligning to TRBD1. TRBV5-3 is sorted into the ORF group, with uncertain function. Sample: peripheral blood. The CDR3 loop reads CASSGTGAKNIQYF. The DNA for the CDR3 is TGTGCCAGCTCCGGGACAGGGGCCAAAAACATTCAGTACTTC.